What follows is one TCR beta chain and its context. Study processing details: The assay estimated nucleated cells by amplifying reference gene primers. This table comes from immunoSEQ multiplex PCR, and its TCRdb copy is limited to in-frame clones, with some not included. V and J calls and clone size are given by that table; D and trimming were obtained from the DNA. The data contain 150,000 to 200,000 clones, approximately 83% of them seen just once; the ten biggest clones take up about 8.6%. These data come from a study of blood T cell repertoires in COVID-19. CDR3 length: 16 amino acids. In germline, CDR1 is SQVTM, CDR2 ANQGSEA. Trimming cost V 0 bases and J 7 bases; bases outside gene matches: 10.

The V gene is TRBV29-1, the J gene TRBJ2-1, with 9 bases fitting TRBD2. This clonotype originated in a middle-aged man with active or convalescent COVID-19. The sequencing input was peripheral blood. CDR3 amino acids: CSVEDQWTSERNEQFF. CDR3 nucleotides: TGCAGCGTTGAAGATCAGTGGACTAGCGAGCGGAATGAGCAGTTCTTC.